These 30 T cell receptor beta chains share one sample of origin, sequenced in a study of read filtering for tumor transcriptome and immune sequencing. Molecular barcoded adaptors covering alpha/delta and beta/gamma chains were used on around 400 ng RNA. TCRdb analysed the reads with MiXCR anew, one entry per CDR3 protein. The sample has 100,000 to 150,000 distinct CDR3 sequences, less than 15% seen once. Sample: a population of CD138-negative cells sorted from bone marrow. Source of these receptors: a donor at least 40 years old with multiple myeloma.

This clonotype showed up many times. The V gene is TRBV6-1, the J gene TRBJ2-4; tentatively, D is TRBD2 (6 bases). V lost 2 bases and J lost 0, with 17 bases in between. In germline, CDR1 is MNHNS, CDR2 SASEGT. This CDR3 is built from 18 residues. CDR3 in DNA: TGTGCCAGCAGTGAATTTGAGAGGAGGGTTACAGCCAAAAACATTCAGTACTTC. It translates to CASSEFERRVTAKNIQYF.

As concerns this clonotype: A much larger clone sits a single nucleotide away, making a read error possible. The chain uses TRBV29-1 and TRBJ2-7; 8 positions match TRBD1. Germline loops: CDR1 SQVTM, CDR2 ANQGSEA. CDR3 length equals 12 residues. The CDR3 DNA follows: TGCAGCGTCCGGACAGGGACCTACGAGCGGTACTTC. Protein: CSVRTGTYERYF.

This clonotype was found many times. The chain recombines TRBV5-1 with TRBJ2-7; possible D gene TRBD1, 6 bases. Germline CDR1 reads SGHRS; CDR2 reads YFSETQ. The CDR3 runs to 13 residues. Trimming shortened V by 2 bases and J by 3 bases, and 9 bases separated the two germline ends. The DNA for the CDR3 is TGCGCCAGCAGCTTCGTCAGGGGCTACGAGCAGTACTTC. Residues: CASSFVRGYEQYF.

This clonotype showed up many times. This rearrangement joins TRBV7-3 to TRBJ2-1; TRBD1 agrees at 9 bases. Losses at the gene ends were 3 bases for V and 6 bases for J; bases not matched to a gene: 6. The CDR3 extends over 15 amino acids. The germline V gene encodes CDR1 SGHTA and CDR2 FQGTGA. This CDR3 is CASSLTGGFGNEQFF. Here the CDR3 DNA reads TGTGCCAGCAGCTTGACAGGGGGTTTTGGCAATGAGCAGTTCTTC.

This clonotype has ten or more counts. The chain combines TRBV7-3 with TRBJ2-1, with TRBD1 matching 9 bases. Trimming took 5 bases from V and 4 from J; bases not matched to a gene: 6. Germline V gene sequence: CDR1 SGHTA, CDR2 FQGTGA. This CDR3 is built from 15 residues. The CDR3 bases are TGTGCCAGCAGCGGGGGGACAGGGAGTTACAATGAGCAGTTCTTC. Its translation: CASSGGTGSYNEQFF.

This clonotype appeared many times. The V gene is TRBV9, the J gene TRBJ2-4; TRBD1 is a possible D gene (6 bases). V lost 1 base and J 5 bases, leaving 7 bases between the germline ends. The CDR3 runs 13 residues. CDR1 is SGDLS and CDR2 is YYNGEE in the germline V gene. CDR3 in DNA: TGTGCCAGCAGCGTACAGGGGCAAAACATTCAGTACTTC. This translates into CASSVQGQNIQYF.

The sample holds many counts of this clonotype. The J gene is TRBJ2-2, the V gene TRBV6-1; TRBD1 is a possible D gene (6 bases). Germline CDR1 and CDR2: MNHNS and SASEGT. The CDR3 loop spans 15 amino acids. Trimming stripped 6 bases from V and 1 base from J, with 12 bases between. This chain's CDR3 is CASRAQGGNTGELFF. The CDR3, as DNA: TGTGCCAGCAGAGCACAGGGCGGGAACACCGGGGAGCTGTTTTTT.

The sample holds many counts of this clonotype. V usage is TRBV19 and J usage is TRBJ1-1; a weak D match, TRBD1 (5 bases). CDR1 LNHDA and CDR2 SQIVND come from the germline V gene (reference sequence). This CDR3 contains 13 residues. Trimming stripped 10 bases from V and 0 bases from J, with 12 bases between. CDR3 DNA sequence: TGTGCCACCTCGGACACGGTGAACACTGAAGCTTTCTTT. As protein: CATSDTVNTEAFF.

The chain has TRBV3-1 and TRBJ2-3, with D uncertain. Germline V lookup: CDR1 LGHDT, CDR2 YNNKEL (reference sequence). CDR3 length: 14 amino acids. Trimming took off 4 bases at V and 6 bases at J, with 14 bases between the two ends. CDR3 nucleotides: TGTGCCAGCAGCCGAGACCAAAGCGTGGATACGCAGTATTTT. Translated, it gives CASSRDQSVDTQYF.

This clonotype was observed a few times. This chain uses TRBV6-4 with TRBJ2-2; 13 bases agree with TRBD2. This CDR3 has 15 amino acids. CDR1 is MRHNA, CDR2 SNTAGT, per germline. V dropped 5 bases and J dropped 5; count of bases not matched to a gene: 2. In DNA, the CDR3 is TGTGCCAGCAGTAGGACTAGCGGGAGTACCGGGGAGCTGTTTTTT. Its protein product is CASSRTSGSTGELFF.

This chain's CDR3 is CASSHLTRGDNEQFF. The CDR3 nucleotides are TGCGCCAGCAGCCATCTCACGCGGGGAGACAATGAGCAGTTCTTC. The chain employs TRBV4-1 and TRBJ2-1; possible D gene TRBD2, 6 bases. V was cut by 3 bases and J by 5 bases, with 14 bases left in between. The germline gives CDR1 MGHRA, CDR2 YSYEKL. The CDR3 loop spans 15 amino acids.

This clonotype has ten or more counts. The genes are TRBV19 and TRBJ1-4, with TRBD1 identical over 8 bases. Germline values: CDR1 LNHDA, CDR2 SQIVND (reference sequence). This CDR3 has 14 residues. The V segment lost 3 bases and the J segment 4 bases; nucleotides outside the gene matches: 1. CDR3 coding DNA: TGTGCCAGTAGTATCGGACAGGGTAATGAAAAACTGTTTTTT. Its protein is CASSIGQGNEKLFF.

This clonotype was seen at least ten times. The chain carries TRBV5-1 and TRBJ2-1, with 11 bases matching TRBD2. The CDR3 sequence is 17 residues long. Per the germline V gene, CDR1 is SGHRS and CDR2 is YFSETQ. V lost 4 bases to trimming and J lost 3 bases; unmatched junction nucleotides: 9. The CDR3 is CASSLGLAGGNYNEQFF. CDR3 coding DNA: TGCGCCAGCAGCCTCGGGCTAGCGGGAGGAAACTACAATGAGCAGTTCTTC.

This chain joins TRBV5-1 and TRBJ2-1, with TRBD2 matching 12 bases. Germline values: CDR1 SGHRS, CDR2 YFSETQ. The CDR3 loop spans 15 amino acids. The J segment lost 6 bases and the V segment lost 4 bases, leaving 5 bases of the junction unmatched. This CDR3 is CASSPLAGGGNEQFF. DNA for the CDR3: TGCGCCAGCAGCCCCCTAGCGGGAGGGGGCAATGAGCAGTTCTTC.

As regards this clonotype: Likely a read error: the CDR3 ends without its conserved phenylalanine or tryptophan. The gene calls are TRBV20-1 and TRBJ2-1; D call uncertain. This CDR3 comprises 13 residues. Germline CDR1 DFQATT, CDR2 SNEGSKA (reference sequence). In DNA, the CDR3 is TGCGTCTACCCCCGCCCAAACTACAATGAGCAGTTCCTC. This translates into CVYPRPNYNEQFL.

Many counts were recorded for this clonotype. The genes are TRBV4-1 and TRBJ2-7; perhaps TRBD1 as D (6 bases). CDR3 length equals 14 residues. CDR1 MGHRA and CDR2 YSYEKL come from the germline V gene. V was shortened by 4 bases and J by 0 bases, with 10 bases between the two germline ends. The CDR3 loop is CASSPGQISYEQYF. The CDR3 coding sequence is TGCGCCAGCAGCCCCGGACAGATCTCCTACGAGCAGTACTTC.

With regard to this clonotype: This may stem from a read error, because a much larger clone lies one nucleotide away. The chain is built from TRBV7-9 and TRBJ2-1; TRBD2 matches at 9 bases. CDR1 is SEHNR and CDR2 is FQNEAQ in the germline V gene (reference sequence). V shed 5 bases, J shed 12 bases, and the junction held 17 bases outside the gene matches. The CDR3 covers 16 residues. The DNA for the CDR3 is TGTGCCAGCAGCCCGGGGACTAGCCACCCAAGGGATGGGCAGTTCTTC. Residues: CASSPGTSHPRDGQFF. The complete variable domain, with remaining parts taken from reference TRBV7-9 and TRBJ2-1, reads DTGVSQNPRHKITKRGQNVTFRCDPISEHNRLYWYRQTLGQGPEFLTYFQNEAQLEKSRLLSDRFSAERPKGSFSTLEIQRTEQGDSAMYLCASSPGTSHPRDGQFFGPGTRLTVL.

This clonotype showed up many times. This chain connects TRBV5-1 to TRBJ2-7, with D possibly matching TRBD2 (5 bases). Germline V gene lookup returns CDR1 SGHRS and CDR2 YFSETQ. Trimming took 5 bases from V and 5 from J, leaving 11 bases between them. The CDR3 totals 12 residues. CDR3 protein: CASSHMGDEQYF. CDR3 sequence (DNA): TGCGCCAGCAGTCACATGGGAGACGAGCAGTACTTC.

This clonotype was seen repeatedly, ten times or more. The chain employs TRBV6-2 or TRBV6-3 and TRBJ2-1; D is unclear. Looked up from germline, CDR1 is MNHEY and CDR2 is SVGEGT. This CDR3 region has 14 residues. V lost 6 bases, J lost 6 bases, and 15 bases lay in between. The CDR3 coding sequence is TGTGCCAGCAGGGGATTAGATCGACCCAATGAGCAGTTCTTC. Protein: CASRGLDRPNEQFF.

The gene calls are TRBV19 and TRBJ1-1; D unclear. CDR3 length equals 12 residues. Per the germline V gene, CDR1 is LNHDA and CDR2 is SQIVND (reference sequence). V gave up 6 bases and J gave up 4 bases, with 9 bases separating them. Here the CDR3 DNA reads TGTGCCAGTAGCCCTTTTGGCACTGAAGCTTTCTTT. Translated, it gives CASSPFGTEAFF.

This clonotype was counted many times. The chain is built from TRBV7-2 and TRBJ2-6, with 9 nucleotides matching TRBD1. Losses at the gene ends were 6 bases for V and 2 bases for J; bases not matched to a gene: 8. The CDR3 consists of 17 residues. In germline, CDR1 is SGHTA, CDR2 FQGNSA. The CDR3 here is CASSYSGTGTGANVLTF. As DNA, the CDR3 is TGTGCCAGCAGTTATTCCGGGACAGGGACTGGGGCCAACGTCCTGACTTTC.

In its sample, this clonotype was seen many times. The CDR3: CASHTSRYNEQFF. For the CDR3, the DNA is TGTGCCAGTCACACTAGCAGATACAATGAGCAGTTCTTC. This chain joins TRBV6-5 and TRBJ2-1, with D possibly TRBD2 on 6 matching bases. Per the germline V gene, CDR1 is MNHEY and CDR2 is SVGAGI. The CDR3 has 13 amino acids. Trimming took off 9 bases at V and 4 bases at J, with 13 bases between the two ends.

At least ten counts were recorded for this clonotype. V and J are TRBV25-1 and TRBJ2-3; D may be TRBD2 (6 bases). The ends were cut back, 3 bases at V and 2 bases at J, with 9 bases in the middle. The CDR3 spans 14 residues. The germline V gene encodes CDR1 MGHDK and CDR2 SYGVNS. This chain's CDR3 is CASSEEGSTDTQYF. The CDR3, as DNA: TGTGCCAGCAGTGAGGAGGGGTCCACAGATACGCAGTATTTT.

This clonotype was seen repeatedly, ten times or more. This rearrangement joins TRBV7-6 to TRBJ2-1; D is uncertain. In germline, CDR1 is SGHVS, CDR2 FNYEAQ. The CDR3 is made up of 13 amino acids. V was pared by 1 base and J by 7 bases, with 8 bases between. Here the CDR3 reads CASSLDQVNEQFF. The DNA for the CDR3 is TGTGCCAGCAGCTTAGATCAAGTTAATGAGCAGTTCTTC. Full variable domain (rest looked up from reference TRBV7-6 and TRBJ2-1): GAGVSQSPRYKVTKRGQDVALRCDPISGHVSLYWYRQALGQGPEFLTYFNYEAQQDKSGLPNDRFSAERPEGSISTLTIQRTEQRDSAMYRCASSLDQVNEQFFGPGTRLTVL.

At least ten counts were recorded for this clonotype. One junction end disagrees with the germline gene, perhaps due to a read error. The CDR3 DNA is TGTAGCGGCGGGACTGAAGAGACCCAGTACTTC. Protein: CSGGTEETQYF. The genes are TRBV29-1 and TRBJ2-5, with D tentatively TRBD2 (6 bases). The CDR3 sequence is 11 residues long. Germline lookup yields CDR1 SQVTM and CDR2 ANQGSEA.

This clonotype was counted at least ten times. The CDR3 region is CASRRWTGAVYNEQFF. DNA of the CDR3: TGCGCCAGCAGAAGGTGGACGGGAGCGGTCTACAATGAGCAGTTCTTC. The chain is built from TRBV5-1 and TRBJ2-1; possible D gene TRBD2, 6 bases. The V gene lost 5 bases and the J gene lost 3 bases, with 18 bases spanning the gap. CDR1 SGHRS and CDR2 YFSETQ come from the germline V gene. The CDR3 has 16 amino acids. The full variable domain, completed using reference TRBV5-1 and TRBJ2-1, is KAGVTQTPRYLIKTRGQQVTLSCSPISGHRSVSWYQQTPGQGLQFLFEYFSETQRNKGNFPGRFSGRQFSNSRSEMNVSTLELGDSALYLCASRRWTGAVYNEQFFGPGTRLTVL.

This clonotype appeared many times. The chain combines TRBV6-1 with TRBJ1-1, with D unresolved. Germline V gene sequence: CDR1 MNHNS, CDR2 SASEGT. The CDR3 spans 15 residues. V lost 1 base and J lost 1, with 10 bases in between. The CDR3 here is CASSEDGYRNTEAFF. CDR3 bases: TGTGCCAGCAGTGAAGACGGGTACAGGAACACTGAAGCTTTCTTT.

Many counts were recorded for this clonotype. The genes are TRBV4-1 and TRBJ2-3; D unclear. The V end was cut by 0 bases, the J end by 6 bases, with 7 bases between. CDR1 and CDR2 from the germline V gene are MGHRA and YSYEKL. This CDR3 spans 13 amino acids. CDR3 protein: CASSQDPTDTQYF. For the CDR3, the DNA is TGCGCCAGCAGCCAAGATCCGACGGATACGCAGTATTTT.

A remark on this clonotype: This may be a read error: a much more frequent sequence differs by one nucleotide. The chain employs TRBV19 and TRBJ2-1; D is unresolved. The CDR3 consists of 12 residues. CDR1 is LNHDA and CDR2 is SQIVND in the germline V gene (reference sequence). CDR3 nucleotide sequence: TGTGCCAGTAGTTATAAAGGGTATGAGCAGCTCTTC. It codes for CASSYKGYEQLF.

This clonotype was seen many times. The chain employs TRBV24-1 and TRBJ2-1, with 10 nucleotides matching TRBD2. Germline CDR1 is KGHDR and CDR2 is SFDVKD. J gave up 0 bases and V 4 bases, and 5 bases lay outside the gene matches. The CDR3 runs 17 residues. CDR3 amino acids: CATSDGLAVSSYNEQFF. DNA of the CDR3: TGTGCCACCAGTGACGGACTAGCGGTGAGCTCCTACAATGAGCAGTTCTTC.